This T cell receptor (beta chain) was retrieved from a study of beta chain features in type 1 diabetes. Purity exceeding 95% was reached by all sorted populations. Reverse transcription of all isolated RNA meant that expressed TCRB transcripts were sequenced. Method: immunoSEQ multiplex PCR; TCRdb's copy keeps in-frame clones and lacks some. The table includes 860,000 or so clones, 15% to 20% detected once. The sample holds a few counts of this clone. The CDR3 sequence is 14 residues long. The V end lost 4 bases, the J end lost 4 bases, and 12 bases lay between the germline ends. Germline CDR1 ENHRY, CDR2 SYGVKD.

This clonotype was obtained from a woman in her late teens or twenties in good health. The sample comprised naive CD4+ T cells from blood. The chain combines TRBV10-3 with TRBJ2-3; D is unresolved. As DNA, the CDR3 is TGTGCCATCAGTGGCGACGGCGGTGCAGATACGCAGTATTTT. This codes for CAISGDGGADTQYF.